The 26 T cell receptor beta chains in this list originate from one sample, sequenced in a study of shared clonotypes between healthy human individuals. The table came from immunoSEQ multiplex PCR; TCRdb's copy has only in-frame clones and leaves some out. The repertoire holds about 320,000 clones, with 80% to 90% as singletons. The sample was memory CD8+ T cells sorted from blood. The sample's subset: CD45RO+ cells pooled with CCR7-negative TemRA cells. These TCRs come from a man aged 18 to 30 in good health.

V and J are TRBV4-2 and TRBJ1-6; D might be TRBD1 (5 bases). Between the trimmed V and J ends, which lost 0 bases and 8 bases, there was a span of 14 bases. CDR1 LGHNA and CDR2 YNFKEQ come from the germline V gene. There are 16 residues in the CDR3. In DNA, the CDR3 is TGTGCCAGCAGCCAAGATGCAGCGGGGGTATATTCACCCCTCCACTTT. Its translation: CASSQDAAGVYSPLHF.

The V gene is TRBV7-9, the J gene TRBJ1-6, with D perhaps TRBD1 (5 bases). From germline, CDR1 is SEHNR and CDR2 FQNEAQ (reference sequence). The CDR3 contains 16 residues. Trimming took off 1 base at V and 0 bases at J, with 7 bases between the two ends. CDR3 nucleotide sequence: TGTGCCAGCAGCTTAGAGGGGTTCTCCTATAATTCACCCCTCCACTTT. Protein sequence: CASSLEGFSYNSPLHF.

The rearrangement links TRBV6-9 to TRBJ1-2; tentatively, D is TRBD1 (5 bases). V was shortened by 2 bases and J by 6 bases, with 13 bases between the two germline ends. CDR3 length equals 14 residues. Germline V gene data show CDR1 as MNHGY and CDR2 as SVAAGI. This CDR3 reads CASSYGGPPHGYTF. CDR3 nucleotides: TGTGCCAGCAGTTATGGGGGACCGCCCCATGGCTACACCTTC.

The J gene is TRBJ1-2, the V gene TRBV4-2, with D perhaps matching TRBD1 (5 bases). The CDR3 spans 15 residues. Germline V lookup: CDR1 LGHNA, CDR2 YNFKEQ. Trimming shortened V by 0 bases and J by 8 bases, and 16 bases separated the two germline ends. CDR3 amino acids: CASSQDPGPLGGYTF. The CDR3 bases are TGTGCCAGCAGCCAAGACCCGGGACCTCTGGGGGGCTACACCTTC.

This chain uses TRBV7-6 with TRBJ2-2, with 13 bases matching TRBD2. The J segment lost 3 bases and the V segment lost 5 bases, leaving 9 bases of the junction unmatched. The CDR3 sequence is 18 residues long. In germline, CDR1 is SGHVS, CDR2 FNYEAQ. CDR3 in DNA: TGTGCCAGCAGCGCCGGGACTAGCGGGAAAGGGGACACCGGGGAGCTGTTTTTT. Translated: CASSAGTSGKGDTGELFF.

The gene calls are TRBV9 and TRBJ2-2; 9 bases agree with TRBD2. CDR1 is SGDLS and CDR2 is YYNGEE in the germline V gene. The J segment lost 4 bases and the V segment lost 0 bases, leaving 13 bases of the junction unmatched. The CDR3 is 19 amino acids. The CDR3 is CASSVALGSGSSGTGELFF. CDR3 nucleotides: TGTGCCAGCAGCGTAGCCCTGGGTAGCGGGAGTTCAGGCACCGGGGAGCTGTTTTTT.

The V gene is TRBV4-1, the J gene TRBJ1-2; no reliable D call. The V end was cut by 0 bases, the J end by 4 bases, with 12 bases between. The germline V gene encodes CDR1 MGHRA and CDR2 YSYEKL. The CDR3 sequence is 15 residues long. This chain's CDR3 is CASSQDSGVSYGYTF. Here the CDR3 DNA reads TGCGCCAGCAGCCAAGATAGTGGGGTATCCTATGGCTACACCTTC.

The chain couples TRBV28 to TRBJ2-7; tentative D call: TRBD1 (5 bases). V lost 5 bases, J lost 2 bases, and 13 bases lay in between. This CDR3 is built from 14 residues. Per germline, CDR1 MDHEN and CDR2 SYDVKM. The CDR3 reads CASSPPAGTYEQYF. The CDR3 nucleotides read TGTGCCAGCAGTCCCCCGGCAGGGACCTACGAGCAGTACTTC. Full variable domain (outside the CDR3, taken from reference TRBV28 and TRBJ2-7): DVKVTQSSRYLVKRTGEKVFLECVQDMDHENMFWYRQDPGLGLRLIYFSYDVKMKEKGDIPEGYSVSREKKERFSLILESASTNQTSMYLCASSPPAGTYEQYFGPGTRLTVT.

The chain is built from TRBV27 and TRBJ2-7; the D gene is possibly TRBD1 (6 bases). Germline CDR1 reads MNHEY; CDR2 reads SMNVEV (reference sequence). CDR3 length: 14 amino acids. V was pared by 7 bases and J by 5 bases, with 18 bases between. DNA for the CDR3: TGTGCCAGCAATTCCCAGGGGAATTTCAACGAGCAGTACTTC. Its translation: CASNSQGNFNEQYF.

The chain joins TRBV23-1 to TRBJ1-2; 8 positions match TRBD1. TRBV23-1 is annotated as an ORF whose role is uncertain. The J segment lost 0 bases and the V segment lost 1 base, leaving 10 bases of the junction unmatched. CDR3 length equals 18 residues. CDR3 coding DNA: TGCGCCAGCAGTCAATTTCTGGACAGGGAGGAACCTAACTATGGCTACACCTTC. Protein product: CASSQFLDREEPNYGYTF.

The rearrangement joins TRBV5-1 to TRBJ1-3; a weak D match, TRBD1 (6 bases). Germline V gene sequence: CDR1 SGHRS, CDR2 YFSETQ. This CDR3 region has 17 residues. V shed 2 bases and J shed 0 bases, with 15 bases lying between them. The CDR3 nucleotides read TGCGCCAGCAGCTTAAACAGGGAGGCCCTCTCTGGAAACACCATATATTTT. It is translated as CASSLNREALSGNTIYF. Full variable domain (missing parts from reference TRBV5-1 and TRBJ1-3): KAGVTQTPRYLIKTRGQQVTLSCSPISGHRSVSWYQQTPGQGLQFLFEYFSETQRNKGNFPGRFSGRQFSNSRSEMNVSTLELGDSALYLCASSLNREALSGNTIYFGEGSWLTVV.

This CDR3 is CASSLSAGLEQYF. The CDR3 DNA sequence: TGTGCCAGCAGCTTGAGCGCCGGTCTCGAGCAGTACTTC. This chain links TRBV5-6 with TRBJ2-7; no reliable D call. The V gene's germline CDR1 is SGHDT and CDR2 YYEEEE. The ends were cut back, 1 base at V and 6 bases at J, with 11 bases in the middle. The CDR3 contains 13 residues.

The chain uses TRBV9 and TRBJ2-1, with TRBD2 matching 7 bases. The CDR3 is 15 residues long. Germline V gene lookup returns CDR1 SGDLS and CDR2 YYNGEE. The trim removed 4 bases at V and 2 bases at J, leaving 6 bases unmatched. CDR3: CASSPLAETYNEQFF. CDR3 DNA: TGTGCCAGCAGCCCCCTAGCGGAAACCTACAATGAGCAGTTCTTC.

The rearrangement joins TRBV7-9 to TRBJ2-1; D is tentatively TRBD1 or TRBD2 (5 bases each). V lost 2 bases to trimming and J lost 2 bases, with 10 bases between them. The length of the CDR3 is 15 residues. CDR1 and CDR2 (germline): SEHNR, FQNEAQ (reference sequence). The CDR3 loop is CASSLFREPYNEQFF. The CDR3 DNA reads as TGTGCCAGCAGCTTATTCAGGGAGCCCTACAATGAGCAGTTCTTC. Full variable domain (rest looked up from reference TRBV7-9 and TRBJ2-1): DTGVSQNPRHKITKRGQNVTFRCDPISEHNRLYWYRQTLGQGPEFLTYFQNEAQLEKSRLLSDRFSAERPKGSFSTLEIQRTEQGDSAMYLCASSLFREPYNEQFFGPGTRLTVL.

The chain recombines TRBV5-1 with TRBJ2-1, with 8 bases that match TRBD2. The CDR3 spans 18 residues. The V segment lost 4 bases and the J segment 6 bases; nucleotides outside the gene matches: 18. Germline V gives CDR1 SGHRS, CDR2 YFSETQ. The CDR3 DNA reads TGCGCCAGCAGCCTAGGGGCCTCCCTCCAGCGGGAGTTCAATGAGCAGTTCTTC. Translating gives CASSLGASLQREFNEQFF.

This clone was observed a single time. The chain carries TRBV28 and TRBJ2-7; D possibly corresponds to TRBD2 (6 bases). V gave up 3 bases and J gave up 10 bases, with 13 bases separating them. CDR3 length equals 12 residues. CDR1 is MDHEN and CDR2 is SYDVKM in the germline V gene. The CDR3 region is CASSFGQAGQYF. The CDR3 DNA sequence: TGTGCCAGCAGTTTCGGGCAGGCGGGACAGTACTTC.

This sequence joins TRBV6-5 and TRBJ2-1; no reliable D call. The CDR3 spans 14 residues. Trimming left V 6 bases short and J 9 bases short, with 18 bases between. Per germline, CDR1 MNHEY and CDR2 SVGAGI. The CDR3 DNA follows: TGTGCCAGCAGACGCTTCTCTGGAGACGGTGAGCAGTTCTTC. Its translation is CASRRFSGDGEQFF.

The chain joins TRBV19 to TRBJ1-2; D is unclear. Germline values: CDR1 LNHDA, CDR2 SQIVND (reference sequence). The CDR3 consists of 16 residues. With 6 bases removed from V and 1 base from J, the gap between germline ends came to 18 bases. The CDR3 DNA sequence: TGTGCCAGTAGCGGGTGGGCAGTGAGAAATAACTATGGCTACACCTTC. Translation gives CASSGWAVRNNYGYTF. The full variable domain, its missing parts supplied by reference TRBV19 and TRBJ1-2, is DGGITQSPKYLFRKEGQNVTLSCEQNLNHDAMYWYRQDPGQGLRLIYYSQIVNDFQKGDIAEGYSVSREKKESFPLTVTSAQKNPTAFYLCASSGWAVRNNYGYTFGSGTRLTVV.

This clone has only one observation. A single base separates this from a much larger clone, so it may be a read error. The V and J genes are TRBV7-6 and TRBJ1-2; the D gene is possibly TRBD1 (6 bases). CDR1 and CDR2 from the germline V gene are SGHVS and FNYEAQ. V was trimmed by 1 base and J by 3 bases, leaving 6 bases between them. The CDR3 totals 13 residues. DNA for the CDR3: TGTGCCAGCAGCTTAGAGGGGGACTATGGCTACACCTTC. Amino acid sequence: CASSLEGDYGYTF.

The genes are TRBV5-4 and TRBJ2-3; D possibly corresponds to TRBD1 (5 bases). Germline CDR1 and CDR2: SGHNT and YYREEE (reference sequence). The V end lost 2 bases, the J end lost 0 bases, and 13 bases lay between the germline ends. The CDR3 consists of 16 residues. CDR3: CASSLTGLLSTDTQYF. The DNA of the CDR3 is TGTGCCAGCAGCTTAACAGGCCTCTTAAGCACAGATACGCAGTATTTT.

The sample holds one count of this clone. The rearrangement joins TRBV30 to TRBJ1-1; D perhaps matches TRBD1 (6 bases). The germline V and J ends were trimmed by 0 bases and 5 bases, with 16 bases remaining between them. Germline-derived CDR1 and CDR2 are GTSNPN and SVGIG (reference sequence). The CDR3 extends over 15 amino acids. The CDR3 nucleotides read TGTGCCTGGAGTGTAGGGAAAGGGGGGCTGACTGAAGCTTTCTTT. The encoded protein is CAWSVGKGGLTEAFF.

This clone appeared once. The V and J genes are TRBV11-2 and TRBJ2-7, with no clear D. Germline CDR1 is SGHAT and CDR2 is FQNNGV. CDR3 length equals 12 residues. Trimming took off 5 bases at V and 2 bases at J, with 7 bases between the two ends. The CDR3 sequence is CASSEVPYEQYF. The CDR3, as DNA: TGTGCCAGCAGCGAGGTCCCCTACGAGCAGTACTTC.

The genes are TRBV9 and TRBJ1-2, with 7 nucleotides matching TRBD1. Germline V CDR1 and CDR2: SGDLS, YYNGEE. The trim removed 4 bases at V and 4 bases at J, leaving 10 bases unmatched. This CDR3 is built from 15 residues. The CDR3 bases are TGTGCCAGCAGCTTCACCGGGACAGACCTCTATGGCTACACCTTC. Encoded protein: CASSFTGTDLYGYTF.

This clone was detected once. In nucleotides, the CDR3 is TGTGCCAGCAGCCCAGGGGGGTTCACTGAAGCTTTCTTT. It is translated as CASSPGGFTEAFF. The rearrangement uses TRBV27 and TRBJ1-1; 7 bases are a match to TRBD1. The germline V gene has CDR1 MNHEY and CDR2 SMNVEV (reference sequence). The ends lost 6 bases at V and 4 bases at J; junction bases unmatched: 5. The CDR3 totals 13 residues.

The V call is TRBV9, the J call TRBJ1-2, with 9 bases identical to TRBD1. V dropped 3 bases and J dropped 8; count of bases not matched to a gene: 8. CDR1 and CDR2 (germline): SGDLS, YYNGEE. This CDR3 comprises 14 residues. The CDR3 nucleotides are TGTGCCAGCAGCGGATCAGGGACAGGGAGGGGCTACACCTTC. The encoded protein is CASSGSGTGRGYTF. Complete variable domain (other parts from reference TRBV9 and TRBJ1-2): DSGVTQTPKHLITATGQRVTLRCSPRSGDLSVYWYQQSLDQGLQFLIQYYNGEERAKGNILERFSAQQFPDLHSELNLSSLELGDSALYFCASSGSGTGRGYTFGSGTRLTVV.

The CDR3 here is CASSSSTSGRGETQYF. The CDR3 DNA follows: TGCGCCAGCAGCTCCTCGACTAGCGGGAGAGGGGAGACCCAGTACTTC. V and J are TRBV5-1 and TRBJ2-5, with TRBD2 identical over 12 bases. Germline lookup yields CDR1 SGHRS and CDR2 YFSETQ. V gave up 3 bases and J gave up 5 bases; unmatched junction bases: 8. CDR3 length: 16 amino acids.